The present entry profiles one T cell receptor (beta chain) with its context. Time point of the sample: persistent/refractory GD, antithyroid drugs over 5 years with positive TRAb. Making the TCR library involved RNA that had been extracted from PBMCs. This sample was taken from a study of regulatory T cells in long-lasting Graves disease. The CDR3 spans 16 residues. The V end was cut by 7 bases, the J end by 1 base, with 18 bases between. Germline V CDR1 and CDR2: SGHTA, FQGNSA. iRepertoire HTBI primers and Arm-PCR of CDR3 regions built TCR beta libraries. TCRdb recomputed calls from the multiplex PCR reads with MiXCR, one row per CDR3 protein. The sample has about 290,000 distinct CDR3 sequences, 20% to 25% seen once.

The specimen comprised peripheral blood mononuclear cells (PBMCs), sampled when the disease was refractory, from a patient treated with antithyroid drugs. The chain has TRBV7-2 and TRBJ2-3; D is perhaps TRBD1 (6 bases). The clonotype was recovered from a female donor with Graves disease. The CDR3 region has the DNA TGTGCCAGCAACCTAGAAGGGGGATCGGGCACAGATACGCAGTATTTT. Amino acid sequence: CASNLEGGSGTDTQYF.